This entry lists 17 T cell receptor beta chains sequenced from one sample in a study of CD8+CD57+ T cells in acquired aplastic anemia. Patients included in sequencing had previously demonstrated CD8+CD57+ cell expansion by flow cytometry. For CDR3 and TCR beta VDJ profiling, genomic DNA was the template used. TCRdb analysed the reads with MiXCR anew, one entry per CDR3 protein. The sample records around 500,000 distinct CDR3 sequences, more than 25% being singletons. Sequencing input: sorted CD4+, CD8+, or CD8+CD57+ T cells (not recorded which) from PBMCs. The receptors originated from a human donor with aplastic anemia.

The chain employs TRBV9 and TRBJ1-2; D is ambiguous. Per the germline V gene, CDR1 is SGDLS and CDR2 is YYNGEE. The CDR3 spans 15 residues. V lost 4 bases and J 3 bases, leaving 16 bases between the germline ends. The CDR3 sequence: CASSPPQEGYYGYTF. In DNA, the CDR3 is TGTGCCAGCAGCCCCCCCCAAGAGGGCTACTATGGCTACACCTTC. Using reference TRBV9 and TRBJ1-2 for the parts outside the CDR3, the full variable domain is DSGVTQTPKHLITATGQRVTLRCSPRSGDLSVYWYQQSLDQGLQFLIQYYNGEERAKGNILERFSAQQFPDLHSELNLSSLELGDSALYFCASSPPQEGYYGYTFGSGTRLTVV.

This clonotype was detected a few times. The chain has TRBV2 and TRBJ2-7; D is perhaps TRBD1 (5 bases). This CDR3 spans 14 amino acids. Germline V gives CDR1 SNHLY, CDR2 FYNNEI. V was trimmed by 5 bases and J by 6 bases, leaving 17 bases between them. The CDR3 DNA reads TGTGCCAGCAGTCCTCTCGACAGATCAACCGAGCAGTACTTC. It is translated as CASSPLDRSTEQYF.

This clonotype was counted between two and nine times. The rearrangement links TRBV20-1 to TRBJ2-1; 9 bases fit TRBD2. CDR1 and CDR2 from the germline V gene are DFQATT and SNEGSKA (reference sequence). The CDR3 is made up of 16 amino acids. V shed 3 bases and J 0 bases; nucleotides not matched to a gene: 6. CDR3 region: CSASSSGRSSYNEQFF. DNA for the CDR3: TGCAGTGCTAGTAGTAGCGGGAGAAGCTCCTACAATGAGCAGTTCTTC.

This clonotype turned up a few times. This sequence joins TRBV9 and TRBJ2-2; D assignment may be TRBD1 or TRBD2 (5 bases each). Trimming removed 4 bases at V and 7 bases at J, with 11 bases between. The CDR3 sequence is 13 residues long. Germline values: CDR1 SGDLS, CDR2 YYNGEE. CDR3 coding DNA: TGTGCCAGCAGCTCCCGGGGCGGCGGGGAGCTGTTTTTT. As protein: CASSSRGGGELFF.

CDR3 nucleotides: TGTGCCAGCAGGTACACAGGGGGCGCAGATACGCAGTATTTT. It codes for CASRYTGGADTQYF. This rearrangement joins TRBV3-1 to TRBJ2-3; 9 bases agree with TRBD1. Looked up from germline, CDR1 is LGHDT and CDR2 is YNNKEL (reference sequence). The CDR3 runs 14 residues. The junction had 5 bases not matched to a gene; V was cut back by 6 bases and J by 4 bases.

This clonotype appeared many times. The rearrangement uses TRBV7-3 and TRBJ2-2, with D unclear. Germline-derived CDR1 and CDR2 are SGHTA and FQGTGA. CDR3 size: 12 residues. The V end was cut by 5 bases, the J end by 3 bases, with 4 bases between. The CDR3 DNA is TGTGCCAGCAGCCTAGACACCGGGGAGCTGTTTTTT. Translated, it gives CASSLDTGELFF.

The CDR3 protein is CATSPSGSVNQPQHF. In nucleotides, the CDR3 is TGTGCCACCAGTCCATCAGGGTCGGTGAATCAGCCCCAGCATTTT. The chain has TRBV24-1 and TRBJ1-5; tentatively, D is TRBD1 (5 bases). This CDR3 is 15 amino acids long. Germline V gives CDR1 KGHDR, CDR2 SFDVKD. Between the trimmed V and J ends, which lost 6 bases and 4 bases, there was a span of 15 bases.

This clonotype appeared many times. The V gene is TRBV11-1, the J gene TRBJ1-2; D remains unclear. Looked up from germline, CDR1 is SGHAT and CDR2 is FQDESV (reference sequence). The length of the CDR3 is 16 residues. The germline V and J ends were trimmed by 4 bases and 2 bases, with 17 bases remaining between them. Here the CDR3 reads CASSSNLATLNYGYTF. The CDR3 nucleotides read TGTGCCAGCAGCTCCAACCTCGCGACACTCAACTATGGCTACACCTTC. The variable domain in full, with the rest retrieved from reference TRBV11-1 and TRBJ1-2, is EAEVAQSPRYKITEKSQAVAFWCDPISGHATLYWYRQILGQGPELLVQFQDESVVDDSQLPKDRFSAERLKGVDSTLKIQPAELGDSAMYLCASSSNLATLNYGYTFGSGTRLTVV.

As DNA, the CDR3 is TGTGCCAGCAGCGTCGACAGCAATGAGCAGTTCTTC. Translated: CASSVDSNEQFF. The V call is TRBV9, the J call TRBJ2-1; a possible D gene is TRBD1 (5 bases). Germline V gives CDR1 SGDLS, CDR2 YYNGEE. The CDR3 is made up of 12 amino acids. The germline V and J ends were trimmed by 2 bases and 6 bases, with 6 bases remaining between them.

The J gene is TRBJ2-2, the V gene TRBV7-3, with TRBD1 matching 11 bases. Germline CDR1 reads SGHTA; CDR2 reads FQGTGA. The CDR3 is 15 residues long. V dropped 5 bases and J dropped 3; count of bases not matched to a gene: 2. The CDR3 sequence is CASSGGQGDTGELFF. CDR3 in DNA: TGTGCCAGCAGCGGGGGACAGGGGGACACCGGGGAGCTGTTTTTT.

There are many counts of this clonotype. The chain couples TRBV20-1 to TRBJ1-2; TRBD1 aligns across 8 bases. The CDR3 is made up of 16 amino acids. The V gene end was trimmed by 1 base and the J gene end by 4 bases; junction bases not matched to a gene: 11. Germline values: CDR1 DFQATT, CDR2 SNEGSKA (reference sequence). Written as DNA, the CDR3 is TGCAGTGCTAGAGCAGAGCAGGGGGCCTTCGGCTATGGCTACACCTTC. Amino acids: CSARAEQGAFGYGYTF.

This clonotype has just a few counts. One junction end disagrees with the germline gene, perhaps due to a read error. The V call is TRBV5-6, the J call TRBJ1-1; 7 nucleotides line up with TRBD1. Per the germline V gene, CDR1 is SGHDT and CDR2 is YYEEEE. The CDR3 contains 11 residues. CDR3 sequence (DNA): TGTGCCAGCAGGCAGACAGGGAAGTTTGCTTTT. This encodes CASRQTGKFAF.

This clonotype has just one count. The chain is built from TRBV27 and TRBJ1-1; 8 bases align to TRBD1. Per germline, CDR1 MNHEY and CDR2 SMNVEV (reference sequence). The CDR3 totals 15 residues. Trimming at V came to 5 bases and at J to 4 bases, leaving 9 bases not matched to a gene. CDR3 DNA: TGTGCCAGCAGTGAAGGGACAGGCTGGGGCACTGAAGCTTTCTTT. It codes for CASSEGTGWGTEAFF.

The chain links TRBV7-3 to TRBJ2-2; D is possibly TRBD1 or TRBD2 (5 bases each). Germline assignment: CDR1 SGHTA and CDR2 FQGTGA. Trimming left V 5 bases short and J 6 bases short, with 10 bases between. The CDR3 consists of 13 residues. This CDR3 is CASSLRESGELFF. CDR3 nucleotides: TGTGCCAGCAGCCTCAGGGAGTCCGGGGAGCTGTTTTTT.

The chain links TRBV5-4 to TRBJ2-1, with TRBD1 as a possible D gene (5 bases). The CDR3 has 13 amino acids. The V and J ends lost 0 bases and 8 bases respectively, with 9 bases between them. Germline V gene sequence: CDR1 SGHNT, CDR2 YYREEE (reference sequence). The DNA for the CDR3 is TGTGCCAGCAGCTTGGCCCCCAGGGATGAGCAGTTCTTC. This codes for CASSLAPRDEQFF.

The gene calls are TRBV10-1 and TRBJ1-6; weak D call: TRBD1 (6 bases). The CDR3 spans 14 residues. CDR1 WNHNN and CDR2 SYGVQD come from the germline V gene (reference sequence). Trimming removed 9 bases at V and 11 bases at J, with 20 bases between. CDR3 nucleotides: TGCGCCAGTCCTTACCCGGGGGGCGTTCCACCCCTCCACTTT. Translation: CASPYPGGVPPLHF.

J is TRBJ1-2 and V is TRBV15; 9 nucleotides match TRBD1. The germline CDR1 and CDR2 sequences are LNHNV and YYDKDF (reference sequence). CDR3 length: 14 residues. Trimming took 3 bases from V and 6 from J; bases not matched to a gene: 5. DNA of the CDR3: TGTGCCACCAGCAGGGACGGGACAGGGCATGGCTACACCTTC. This translates into CATSRDGTGHGYTF.